Listed below are T cell receptor beta chains from one sample, sequenced in a study of blood T cell repertoires in COVID-19. Data came from immunoSEQ multiplex PCR; TCRdb stores just in-frame clones and leaves some out. The sample comprises approximately 30,000 clones, 90% to 95% of which are singletons, and approximately 16% rests with the top ten. Material: peripheral blood. These receptors originate from a human donor with active COVID-19. The donor label of this sample is uncertain. Both conserved end residues are part of each CDR3. D genes are given only for firm matches. Size tells how often a clone was seen (once, few, many) or the class of an expanded clone, and some rows leave it out.

>TRBJ1-5|-|TRBD1|TRBV6-5
CASSLAQGPNQPQHF
TGTGCCAGCAGCCTCGCACAGGGGCCGAATCAGCCCCAGCATTTT
>TRBJ2-3|-|TRBD2|TRBV12-5
CASGLRGSGGASTDTQYF
TGTGCTAGTGGTTTGCGTGGTAGCGGGGGGGCTAGCACAGATACGCAGTATTTT
>TRBJ2-7|-|-|TRBV9
CASSVDHNEQYF
TGTGCCAGCAGCGTAGATCACAACGAGCAGTACTTC
>TRBJ2-3|-|TRBD1|TRBV6-4
CASSDSTGGADTQYF
TGTGCCAGCAGTGACTCGACAGGGGGCGCAGATACGCAGTATTTT
>TRBJ2-1|-|-|TRBV5-5
CASSLGGTLSNNEQFF
TGTGCCAGCAGCTTGGGGGGGACACTCTCCAACAATGAGCAGTTCTTC
>TRBJ2-2|-|TRBD2|TRBV3-1/TRBV3-2
CASSPSKRRTSGSTGELFF
TGTGCCAGCAGCCCCTCAAAGAGGAGGACTAGCGGATCCACCGGGGAGCTGTTTTTT
>TRBJ1-2|-|-|TRBV7-8
CASSLATSETGANYGYTF
TGTGCCAGCAGCTTAGCGACCTCCGAAACAGGAGCTAACTATGGCTACACCTTC
>TRBJ1-1|-|TRBD1|TRBV7-2
CASSLDPTGGGGRAFF
TGTGCCAGCAGCTTAGACCCTACAGGGGGCGGGGGAAGAGCTTTCTTT
>TRBJ2-1|-|-|TRBV7-2
CASSSPRGTYNEQFF
TGTGCCAGCAGCTCGCCCCGAGGCACCTACAATGAGCAGTTCTTC
>TRBJ2-3|-|TRBD2|TRBV29-1
CSVARTSSDTQYF
TGCAGCGTTGCAAGGACTAGTTCAGATACGCAGTATTTT
>TRBJ2-3|-|-|TRBV19
CASSIVGVTDTQYF
TGTGCCAGTAGTATAGTGGGCGTCACAGATACGCAGTATTTT
>TRBJ2-7|once|-|TRBV7-3
CASSLTQGTYEQYF
TGTGCCAGCAGCTTAACACAGGGCACCTACGAGCAGTACTTC
>TRBJ1-2|-|TRBD1|TRBV28
CASSRDRGYTF
TGTGCCAGCAGTCGGGACAGGGGCTACACCTTC
>TRBJ1-1|-|TRBD1|TRBV6-5
CASSPTGGTEAFF
TGTGCCAGCAGTCCTACAGGGGGGACTGAAGCTTTCTTT
>TRBJ2-2|-|-|TRBV5-1
CASSLGRDTGELFF
TGCGCCAGCAGCTTGGGACGGGACACCGGGGAGCTGTTTTTT
>TRBJ2-1|-|TRBD2|TRBV9
CASSVGPFLAGGNNEQFF
TGTGCCAGCAGCGTAGGCCCCTTTCTAGCGGGGGGCAACAATGAGCAGTTCTTC
>TRBJ2-3|-|TRBD2|TRBV5-1
CASSLSLAGAGTDTQYF
TGCGCCAGCAGCTTGTCTCTAGCGGGAGCGGGAACAGATACGCAGTATTTT
>TRBJ1-2|-|TRBD1|TRBV11-2
CASSSWTGGDGYTF
TGTGCCAGCAGCTCTTGGACAGGGGGAGATGGCTACACCTTC
>TRBJ2-7|-|-|TRBV18
CASSPANEQYF
TGTGCCAGCTCACCTGCTAACGAGCAGTACTTC
>TRBJ2-3|-|-|TRBV5-1
CASSLEGGYLTDTQYF
TGCGCCAGCAGCTTGGAGGGGGGGTACCTCACAGATACGCAGTATTTT
>TRBJ2-4|-|-|TRBV3-1/TRBV3-2
CASSRSPPGVDIQYF
TGTGCCAGCAGCCGCTCCCCGCCAGGGGTAGACATTCAGTACTTC
>TRBJ2-5|-|TRBD2|TRBV4-2
CASSQDWRGGQETQYF
TGTGCCAGCAGCCAAGACTGGCGGGGGGGCCAAGAGACCCAGTACTTC
>TRBJ1-2|-|-|TRBV20-1
CSARQAEGYTF
TGCAGTGCCCGACAGGCGGAAGGCTACACCTTC
>TRBJ1-2|few|-|TRBV28
CATAGQASYGYTF
TGTGCCACTGCGGGCCAGGCCTCCTATGGCTACACCTTC
>TRBJ2-1|-|TRBD1|TRBV2
CASSEEQGNEQFF
TGTGCCAGCAGTGAAGAACAGGGGAATGAGCAGTTCTTC
>TRBJ2-3|once|TRBD2|TRBV7-2
CASSLNPGLASDTQYF
TGTGCCAGCAGCTTAAATCCGGGACTAGCCTCCGATACGCAGTATTTT
>TRBJ2-7|-|-|TRBV5-1
CASSPSSYEQYF
TGCGCCAGCAGCCCGAGCTCCTACGAGCAGTACTTC
>TRBJ1-1|-|-|TRBV2
CASSPKSGGQTEAFF
TGTGCCAGCAGTCCCAAATCGGGAGGACAGACAGAAGCTTTCTTT
>TRBJ2-3|once|TRBD2|TRBV6-2/TRBV6-3
CASSHLAGGPDTDTQYF
TGTGCCAGCAGTCACCTGGCGGGGGGGCCTGACACAGATACGCAGTATTTT
>TRBJ1-4|-|-|TRBV12-3/TRBV12-4
CASSLYEKLFF
TGTGCCAGCAGTCTGTATGAAAAACTGTTTTTT
>TRBJ2-5|-|TRBD2|TRBV5-1
CASSLSAGVGQETQYF
TGCGCCAGCAGCTTGTCGGCGGGAGTTGGGCAAGAGACCCAGTACTTC
>TRBJ2-6|-|-|TRBV25-1
CASSETGGGGANVLTF
TGTGCCAGCAGTGAAACGGGGGGCGGTGGGGCCAACGTCCTGACTTTC
>TRBJ1-2|-|-|TRBV2
CASWGAGPGGYTF
TGTGCCAGCTGGGGAGCGGGCCCTGGGGGCTACACCTTC
>TRBJ2-5|-|TRBD2|TRBV6-5
CASESSGGQETQYF
TGTGCCAGCGAAAGTAGCGGGGGCCAAGAGACCCAGTACTTC
>TRBJ1-4|once|-|TRBV9
CASSVGGNEKLFF
TGTGCCAGCAGCGTGGGGGGTAATGAAAAACTGTTTTTT
>TRBJ2-1|-|TRBD2|TRBV5-4
CASSLARGGAGNEQFF
TGTGCCAGCAGCTTGGCTCGCGGGGGGGCCGGGAATGAGCAGTTCTTC
>TRBJ1-6|-|-|TRBV3-1/TRBV3-2
CASSQDPRDRFYNSPLHF
TGTGCCAGCAGCCAAGACCCCAGGGATCGATTTTATAATTCACCCCTCCACTTT
>TRBJ2-1|-|-|TRBV27
CASSLGLATYNEQFF
TGTGCCAGCAGTTTGGGGCTAGCGACGTACAATGAGCAGTTCTTC
>TRBJ2-5|-|-|TRBV11-2
CASSSREGGPRETQYF
TGTGCCAGCAGCTCAAGGGAGGGGGGGCCCCGGGAGACCCAGTACTTC
>TRBJ2-5|-|-|TRBV2
CASSENRGFQETQYF
TGTGCCAGCAGTGAAAATAGAGGGTTCCAAGAGACCCAGTACTTC
>TRBJ2-7|-|-|TRBV4-3
CASSQEPQGAYEQYF
TGCGCCAGCAGCCAAGAGCCTCAGGGTGCCTACGAGCAGTACTTC
>TRBJ1-2|-|-|TRBV11-2
CASSLRTNYGYTF
TGTGCCAGCAGCTTGAGAACTAACTATGGCTACACCTTC